A selection of T cell receptor beta chains follows, all from one sample in a study of cytomegalovirus exposure and HLA in healthy donors. Repertoires were generated with immunoSEQ multiplex PCR, while TCRdb's copy carries only in-frame clones and drops some. The repertoire holds 55,000 to 80,000 clones, with about three quarters as singletons. The specimen was PBMCs. These receptor sequences come from a middle-aged man in good health and CMV-seronegative. The CDR3 runs from the conserved cysteine through the conserved F or W. Only part of the rows carry a size: once, few, many, or a class if the clone is expanded.

cdr3_length j_call v_call clone_size cdr3_aa
13 TRBJ2-1 TRBV29-1 . CSVVGRGSNEQFF
14 TRBJ1-2 TRBV19 once CATRQGRKNYGYTF
15 TRBJ1-2 TRBV5-4 . CASSEGGQGGYGYTF
11 TRBJ1-2 TRBV6-4 . CASSDNGGYTF
15 TRBJ2-7 TRBV28 . CASSQGQGLTYEQYF
15 TRBJ2-7 TRBV4-2 . CASSQVDRDHYEQYF
13 TRBJ2-7 TRBV5-1 . CASSSPSSYEQYF
14 TRBJ1-1 TRBV13 few CASSLEGADTEAFF
14 TRBJ1-4 TRBV6-6 few CASSYAGNNEKLFF
15 TRBJ2-5 TRBV5-1 . CASSLGGLVFETQYF
15 TRBJ1-3 TRBV9 few CASSVTGGPGNTIYF
18 . TRBV2 . CASRTGTSGRSASYEQYF
14 TRBJ2-3 TRBV29-1 . CSVVGQGGTDTQYF
21 TRBJ2-2 TRBV7-6 . CASSLVVGGIPTGSNTGELFF
16 TRBJ1-4 TRBV5-8 . CASSLRVAGLNEKLFF
14 TRBJ2-7 TRBV28 . CASSRPQVSYEQYF
16 TRBJ2-2 TRBV6-5 . CASSYEPAGGPGELFF
15 TRBJ2-5 TRBV13 . CASSEDPITIKEQYF
17 TRBJ1-5 TRBV28 . CASSFEKTGGGNQPQHF
14 TRBJ1-6 TRBV15 . CATSPSSYNSPLHF
15 TRBJ2-5 TRBV5-6 . CASSWGRGAGETQYF
13 TRBJ2-1 TRBV18 . CASSGTGGREQFF
11 TRBJ1-2 TRBV6-5 . CASSNSYGYTF
16 TRBJ2-3 TRBV5-1 . CASSLRLGGQTDTQYF